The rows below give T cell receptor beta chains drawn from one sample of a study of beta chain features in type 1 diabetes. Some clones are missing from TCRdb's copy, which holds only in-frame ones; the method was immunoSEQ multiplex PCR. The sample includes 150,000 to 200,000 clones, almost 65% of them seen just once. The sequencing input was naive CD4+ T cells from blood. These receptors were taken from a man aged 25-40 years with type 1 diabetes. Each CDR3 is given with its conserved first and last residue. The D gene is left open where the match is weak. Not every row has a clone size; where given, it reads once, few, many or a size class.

CDR3: CAWSRRVGTEAFF; DNA: TGTGCCTGGAGTCGGAGGGTGGGCACTGAAGCTTTCTTT; size: -; V: TRBV30; J: TRBJ1-1; D: -
CDR3: CASSVRQGSNEKLFF; DNA: TGTGCCAGCAGTGTTAGACAGGGATCTAATGAAAAACTGTTTTTT; size: once; V: TRBV25-1; J: TRBJ1-4; D: TRBD1
CDR3: CAWSAQGGYGYTF; DNA: TGTGCCTGGAGTGCCCAGGGAGGATACGGCTACACCTTC; size: -; V: TRBV30; J: TRBJ1-2; D: -
CDR3: CSASGQGDAFF; DNA: TGCAGTGCTAGTGGGCAGGGGGATGCTTTCTTT; size: -; V: TRBV20-1; J: TRBJ1-1; D: TRBD1
CDR3: CSVGQGYGYTF; DNA: TGCAGTGTAGGACAGGGCTATGGCTACACCTTC; size: -; V: TRBV20-1; J: TRBJ1-2; D: TRBD1
CDR3: CASSKGQGRRNQPQHF; DNA: TGTGCCAGCAGCAAGGGACAGGGAAGGAGGAATCAGCCCCAGCATTTT; size: -; V: TRBV21-1; J: TRBJ1-5; D: -
CDR3: CASSSLPSSGNEQFF; DNA: TGTGCCAGCAGCTCGTTGCCCAGCTCAGGCAATGAGCAGTTCTTC; size: few; V: TRBV7-2; J: TRBJ2-1; D: -
CDR3: CASSRGVVDGYEQYF; DNA: TGTGCCAGCTCACGAGGCGTGGTCGATGGGTACGAGCAGTACTTC; size: -; V: TRBV18; J: TRBJ2-7; D: -
CDR3: CASSLEQGENEQFF; DNA: TGCGCCAGCAGCTTGGAGCAGGGTGAGAATGAGCAGTTCTTC; size: -; V: TRBV5-1; J: TRBJ2-1; D: -
CDR3: CSPGIISYEQYF; DNA: TGCAGCCCCGGAATAATCTCCTACGAGCAGTACTTC; size: few; V: TRBV29-1; J: TRBJ2-7; D: -
CDR3: CASSSGLAGINEQFF; DNA: TGTGCCAGCAGCTCGGGACTAGCTGGAATCAATGAGCAGTTCTTC; size: -; V: TRBV7-7; J: TRBJ2-1; D: TRBD2
CDR3: CASSLVGSGDNNEQFF; DNA: TGTGCCAGCAGCTTAGTTGGTAGCGGGGACAACAATGAGCAGTTCTTC; size: few; V: TRBV7-2; J: TRBJ2-1; D: TRBD2
CDR3: CASSYVPPSSGNTIYF; DNA: TGTGCCAGCAGTTACGTCCCTCCGAGCTCTGGAAACACCATATATTTT; size: -; V: TRBV6-5; J: TRBJ1-3; D: -
CDR3: CASSTPGQENSPLHF; DNA: TGTGCCAGCTCAACCCCGGGACAGGAGAATTCACCCCTCCACTTT; size: -; V: TRBV18; J: TRBJ1-6; D: TRBD1
CDR3: CASSLRRGDTQYF; DNA: TGTGCCAGCAGCCTAAGAAGGGGAGATACGCAGTATTTT; size: -; V: TRBV7-9; J: TRBJ2-3; D: -
CDR3: CASSAHLGGSEPQHF; DNA: TGTGCCAGCAGCGCCCACCTCGGGGGGTCGGAGCCCCAGCATTTT; size: -; V: TRBV9; J: TRBJ1-5; D: -
CDR3: CSAREGETQYF; DNA: TGCAGCGCTCGGGAAGGAGAGACCCAGTACTTC; size: -; V: TRBV29-1; J: TRBJ2-5; D: -
CDR3: CASSRDRDYEQYF; DNA: TGTGCCAGCAGCCGGGACAGGGACTACGAGCAGTACTTC; size: -; V: TRBV13; J: TRBJ2-7; D: TRBD1
CDR3: CARALPVGNTEAFF; DNA: TGTGCCAGGGCTCTCCCTGTCGGGAACACTGAAGCTTTCTTT; size: -; V: TRBV25-1; J: TRBJ1-1; D: -
CDR3: CASSAVDRPNSPLHF; DNA: TGTGCCAGCAGTGCAGTGGACAGGCCTAATTCACCCCTCCACTTT; size: -; V: TRBV25-1; J: TRBJ1-6; D: TRBD1
CDR3: CASSRGGQNTEAFF; DNA: TGTGCCAGCTCCCGGGGGGGCCAGAACACTGAAGCTTTCTTT; size: once; V: TRBV18; J: TRBJ1-1; D: -
CDR3: CASSASRDRAYEQYF; DNA: TGTGCCAGCAGCGCCTCCCGGGACAGGGCCTACGAGCAGTACTTC; size: -; V: TRBV7-2; J: TRBJ2-7; D: TRBD1
CDR3: CASSATSTDTQYF; DNA: TGTGCCAGCAGTGCGACTAGCACAGATACGCAGTATTTT; size: -; V: TRBV25-1; J: TRBJ2-3; D: -
CDR3: CASSKGQGMQETQYF; DNA: TGTGCCAGCAGCAAAGGACAGGGTATGCAAGAGACCCAGTACTTC; size: -; V: TRBV11-3; J: TRBJ2-5; D: TRBD1
CDR3: CASSRFQSGDGYTF; DNA: TGTGCCAGCAGCCGGTTCCAAAGCGGGGATGGCTACACCTTC; size: -; V: TRBV14; J: TRBJ1-2; D: -
CDR3: CASSRNPGEGYNEQFF; DNA: TGCGCCAGCAGCCGGAACCCGGGGGAGGGCTACAATGAGCAGTTCTTC; size: -; V: TRBV4-3; J: TRBJ2-1; D: TRBD2
CDR3: CASSLVAGSYNEQFF; DNA: TGTGCCAGCAGCCTCGTAGCGGGTTCCTACAATGAGCAGTTCTTC; size: -; V: TRBV4-2; J: TRBJ2-1; D: TRBD2
CDR3: CASSRDREETQYF; DNA: TGTGCCAGCAGCAGGGACAGGGAAGAGACCCAGTACTTC; size: -; V: TRBV7-2; J: TRBJ2-5; D: TRBD1
CDR3: CAISQRGLTDTQYF; DNA: TGTGCCATCTCTCAGCGGGGGCTCACAGATACGCAGTATTTT; size: few; V: TRBV10-3; J: TRBJ2-3; D: TRBD2
CDR3: CASTEDLSGETQYF; DNA: TGTGCCAGCACCGAAGATTTGAGCGGAGAGACCCAGTACTTC; size: -; V: TRBV9; J: TRBJ2-5; D: -
CDR3: CASSKAPSGASTDTQYF; DNA: TGTGCCAGCAGCAAAGCCCCTAGCGGGGCGAGCACAGATACGCAGTATTTT; size: -; V: TRBV21-1; J: TRBJ2-3; D: -
CDR3: CSVEPPGGNIQYF; DNA: TGCAGCGTTGAACCTCCAGGGGGGAACATTCAGTACTTC; size: few; V: TRBV29-1; J: TRBJ2-4; D: -
CDR3: CASSLAPNSYEQYF; DNA: TGTGCCAGCAGCTTAGCTCCCAACTCCTACGAGCAGTACTTC; size: once; V: TRBV7-9; J: TRBJ2-7; D: -
CDR3: CSVAGGASGYTF; DNA: TGCAGCGTTGCCGGCGGGGCGAGTGGCTACACCTTC; size: -; V: TRBV29-1; J: TRBJ1-2; D: -
CDR3: CASSPLSGGHHNEQFF; DNA: TGTGCCAGCAGCCCCTTAAGCGGGGGGCACCACAATGAGCAGTTCTTC; size: -; V: TRBV7-2; J: TRBJ2-1; D: TRBD2
CDR3: CASSLGSWETQYF; DNA: TGTGCCAGCAGCCTCGGGAGTTGGGAGACCCAGTACTTC; size: -; V: TRBV14; J: TRBJ2-5; D: -
CDR3: CAWSPWTSGAPDEQFF; DNA: TGTGCCTGGAGTCCATGGACTAGCGGGGCGCCCGATGAGCAGTTCTTC; size: once; V: TRBV30; J: TRBJ2-1; D: TRBD2
CDR3: CAWSTGTFSNQPQHF; DNA: TGTGCCTGGAGTACTGGGACATTTAGCAATCAGCCCCAGCATTTT; size: -; V: TRBV30; J: TRBJ1-5; D: -
CDR3: CASSLEYASQYF; DNA: TGTGCCAGCAGCCTCGAATACGCATCGCAGTATTTT; size: few; V: TRBV11-2; J: TRBJ2-3; D: -
CDR3: CASSPDRVAETQYF; DNA: TGTGCCAGCTCACCCGACAGGGTAGCAGAGACCCAGTACTTC; size: -; V: TRBV18; J: TRBJ2-5; D: TRBD1
CDR3: CAWKGQETQYF; DNA: TGTGCCTGGAAGGGCCAAGAGACCCAGTACTTC; size: -; V: TRBV30; J: TRBJ2-5; D: -
CDR3: CASSPGMLNTEAFF; DNA: TGTGCCAGCTCACCAGGGATGCTGAACACTGAAGCTTTCTTT; size: -; V: TRBV18; J: TRBJ1-1; D: -
CDR3: CASSRHREDEQFF; DNA: TGTGCCAGCAGCCGACACAGGGAGGATGAGCAGTTCTTC; size: -; V: TRBV9; J: TRBJ2-1; D: -
CDR3: CAWTRAGSYGYTF; DNA: TGTGCCTGGACTAGAGCAGGGAGCTATGGCTACACCTTC; size: -; V: TRBV30; J: TRBJ1-2; D: -
CDR3: CAWSVGWDRGPYGYTF; DNA: TGTGCCTGGAGTGTAGGGTGGGACAGGGGCCCCTATGGCTACACCTTC; size: -; V: TRBV30; J: TRBJ1-2; D: TRBD1
CDR3: CASSFPSSYNEQFF; DNA: TGTGCCAGCAGTTTCCCCAGCTCCTACAATGAGCAGTTCTTC; size: -; V: TRBV28; J: TRBJ2-1; D: -
CDR3: CASSPQATSGNTIYF; DNA: TGTGCCAGCAGCCCGCAGGCGACCTCTGGAAACACCATATATTTT; size: -; V: TRBV11-2; J: TRBJ1-3; D: -
CDR3: CASSEGTGGRTDTQYF; DNA: TGTGCCAGCAGTGAGGGGACAGGGGGCCGGACAGATACGCAGTATTTT; size: few; V: TRBV2; J: TRBJ2-3; D: TRBD1
CDR3: CASSQDAGSNQPQHF; DNA: TGCGCCAGCAGCCAAGATGCGGGTAGCAATCAGCCCCAGCATTTT; size: -; V: TRBV4-3; J: TRBJ1-5; D: -
CDR3: CASSVGGRDQPQHF; DNA: TGTGCCAGCAGCGTAGGCGGCAGGGATCAGCCCCAGCATTTT; size: few; V: TRBV9; J: TRBJ1-5; D: -
CDR3: CATSRGLLGAGANVLTF; DNA: TGTGCCACCAGCAGAGGACTTCTAGGAGCTGGGGCCAACGTCCTGACTTTC; size: few; V: TRBV15; J: TRBJ2-6; D: -
CDR3: CSAVGNTIYF; DNA: TGCAGTGCGGTGGGAAACACCATATATTTT; size: -; V: TRBV20-1; J: TRBJ1-3; D: -
CDR3: CASSPTAVPSTDTQYF; DNA: TGTGCCAGCTCACCAACGGCAGTCCCTAGCACAGATACGCAGTATTTT; size: few; V: TRBV18; J: TRBJ2-3; D: -
CDR3: CASSLPPGLGTEAFF; DNA: TGTGCCAGCAGCTTACCTCCAGGGCTTGGCACTGAAGCTTTCTTT; size: few; V: TRBV7-9; J: TRBJ1-1; D: -
CDR3: CASRYREYEQYF; DNA: TGTGCCAGCAGGTACAGGGAATACGAGCAGTACTTC; size: few; V: TRBV6-5; J: TRBJ2-7; D: -
CDR3: CASSLALDYNEQFF; DNA: TGTGCCAGCAGCTTAGCGCTGGACTACAATGAGCAGTTCTTC; size: -; V: TRBV7-2; J: TRBJ2-1; D: -
CDR3: CTVSARGRTGELFF; DNA: TGCACCGTTAGCGCGCGGGGGCGCACCGGGGAGCTGTTTTTT; size: -; V: TRBV29-1; J: TRBJ2-2; D: -
CDR3: CASSRRTDTDTQYF; DNA: TGCGCCAGCAGCCGCCGGACTGATACAGATACGCAGTATTTT; size: -; V: TRBV4-3; J: TRBJ2-3; D: -
CDR3: CASSLDRVDEQYF; DNA: TGTGCCAGCTCGCTGGACAGGGTGGACGAGCAGTACTTC; size: -; V: TRBV18; J: TRBJ2-7; D: TRBD1
CDR3: CAWGDGYTF; DNA: TGTGCCTGGGGAGATGGCTACACCTTC; size: -; V: TRBV30; J: TRBJ1-2; D: -